A selection of T cell receptor beta chains follows, all from one sample in a study of blood T cell repertoires in COVID-19. Measured with immunoSEQ multiplex PCR; TCRdb has only the in-frame clones, and not every one. The sample lists under 200,000 clones, more than 75% seen once, with around 5.7% in the top ten. The sequenced material came from PBMCs or T cells enriched from blood (not recorded which). These receptor sequences come from a man between 35 and 55 years old with acute COVID-19. Each CDR3 is given with its conserved first and last residue. D genes are given only for firm matches. A clone size is listed for some rows: how often the clone was seen (once, few, many), or a class if it is expanded.

v_gene,abundance,j_gene,d_gene,CDR3nt,CDR3aa
TRBV7-8,NA,TRBJ2-1,TRBD2,TGTGCCAGCAGCTTATCGACGGGAGGGGAATTTAGGCAGTTCTTC,CASSLSTGGEFRQFF
TRBV6-5,NA,TRBJ1-2,NA,TGTGCCAGCAGTCCCTACAGAATTAAACCGGAAGGCTACACCTTC,CASSPYRIKPEGYTF
TRBV30,NA,TRBJ1-6,NA,TGTGCCTGGAGCGGACTAGAGGGTTCACCCCTCCACTTT,CAWSGLEGSPLHF
TRBV20-1,NA,TRBJ2-5,NA,TGCAGTGCTAGAGATGCGGAGACCCAGTACTTC,CSARDAETQYF
TRBV7-2,NA,TRBJ2-3,TRBD2,TGTGCCAGCAGCTTTTTAGCGGGAGTTGCAGATACGCAGTATTTT,CASSFLAGVADTQYF
TRBV7-8,NA,TRBJ2-1,TRBD2,TGTGCCAGCAGCCCGAAGATTTCTAGCGGGGGTACCAATGAGCAGTTCTTC,CASSPKISSGGTNEQFF
TRBV7-9,NA,TRBJ2-7,NA,TGTGCCAGCAGCTCGTACGTCGGGGCCTACGAGCAGTACTTC,CASSSYVGAYEQYF
TRBV28,once,TRBJ1-2,TRBD1,TGTGCCAGCAGTTACAACAGGGGCCTGGGGTATGGCTACACCTTC,CASSYNRGLGYGYTF
TRBV5-6,NA,TRBJ2-1,TRBD2,TGTGCCAGCAGCATTAGACTAGCGGGAGGGAGGGAGCAGTTCTTC,CASSIRLAGGREQFF
TRBV7-9,NA,TRBJ2-7,NA,TGTGCCAGCACCGTAAGCACCAGAGGACTTTACGAGCAGTACTTC,CASTVSTRGLYEQYF
TRBV4-1,NA,TRBJ1-5,NA,TGCGCCAGCAGCCAAGATTCGGGGAATCAGCCCCAGCATTTT,CASSQDSGNQPQHF
TRBV13,NA,TRBJ2-2,NA,TGTGCCAGCAGCCCCCGTTCCGGCGGGGCGAACACCGGGGAGCTGTTTTTT,CASSPRSGGANTGELFF
TRBV5-4,NA,TRBJ2-4,NA,TGTGCCAGCAGCTTGAGGGGTTTGGACATTCAGTACTTC,CASSLRGLDIQYF
TRBV28,NA,TRBJ2-1,NA,TGTGCCAGCAGTTTAGAGTACAATGAGCAGTTCTTC,CASSLEYNEQFF
TRBV28,once,TRBJ1-4,TRBD1,TGTGCCAGCACCTTGACAGGGTCCGGCGAAAAACTGTTTTTT,CASTLTGSGEKLFF
TRBV20-1,NA,TRBJ2-1,NA,TGCAGTGCTAGTTCCCCGCTAGGTTATGGTGAGCAGTTCTTC,CSASSPLGYGEQFF
TRBV10-3,NA,TRBJ2-7,TRBD2,TGTGCCATCAGTGGCGGGACTAGCGGGAGGGAGGCCTCCTACGAGCAGTACTTC,CAISGGTSGREASYEQYF